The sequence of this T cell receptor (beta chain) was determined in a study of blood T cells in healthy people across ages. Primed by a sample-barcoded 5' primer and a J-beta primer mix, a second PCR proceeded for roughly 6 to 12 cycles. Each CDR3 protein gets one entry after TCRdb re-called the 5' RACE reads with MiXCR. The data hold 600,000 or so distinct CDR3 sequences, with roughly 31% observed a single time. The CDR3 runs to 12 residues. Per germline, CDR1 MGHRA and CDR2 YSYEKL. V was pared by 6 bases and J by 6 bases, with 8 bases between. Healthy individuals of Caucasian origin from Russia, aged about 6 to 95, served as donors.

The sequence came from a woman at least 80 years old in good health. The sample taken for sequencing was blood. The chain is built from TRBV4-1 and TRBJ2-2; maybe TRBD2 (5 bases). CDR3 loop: CASRGEPGELFF. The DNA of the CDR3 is TGCGCCAGCAGGGGAGAGCCCGGGGAGCTGTTTTTT.